The next 3 T cell receptor beta chains were all read from a single sample in a study of OX40 agonist ivuxolimab in advanced cancers. Assay used: immunoSEQ multiplex PCR; TCRdb lists only in-frame clones, some missing. This sample has tens of thousands of clones, with roughly 86% found just once. Sample: CD4+ or CD8+ T cells sorted from blood, taken in a trial of the OX40 agonist ivuxolimab. All receptors come from an adult with an advanced solid tumor such as melanoma, head and neck, liver or kidney cancer.

V and J are TRBV18 and TRBJ2-1; 7 bases agree with TRBD1. J gave up 10 bases and V 5 bases, and 2 bases lay outside the gene matches. The germline V gene encodes CDR1 KGHSH and CDR2 LQKENI. This CDR3 has 11 amino acids. The CDR3 is CASSEQGEQFF. CDR3 DNA sequence: TGTGCCAGCTCAGAACAGGGGGAGCAGTTCTTC.

The chain uses TRBV7-2 and TRBJ2-1; 10 bases align to TRBD2. V lost 1 base and J lost 4; bases outside the gene matches: 10. The CDR3 spans 18 residues. Germline V lookup: CDR1 SGHTA, CDR2 FQGNSA. The CDR3 is CASSLVPSGGAAYNEQFF. The CDR3 coding sequence is TGTGCCAGCAGCTTAGTGCCCAGCGGGGGGGCCGCATACAATGAGCAGTTCTTC.

For the CDR3, the DNA is TGTGCCATCAGTGAGCGGGGAGGGGACACTGAAGCTTTCTTT. Its translation is CAISERGGDTEAFF. The genes are TRBV10-3 and TRBJ1-1; TRBD1 might be the D (5 bases). This CDR3 region has 14 residues. The V and J ends lost 2 bases and 3 bases respectively, with 10 bases between them. Germline CDR1 is ENHRY and CDR2 is SYGVKD.